Listed below are T cell receptor beta chains from one sample, sequenced in a study of human T cells and chemical hapten exposure. TCRdb reprocessed the RACE reads with MiXCR, giving one entry per CDR3 protein. The sample contains approximately 100,000 distinct CDR3 sequences, about 10% of which appear only once. The specimen comprised whole blood, sampled in connection with sensitization to the hapten diphenylcyclopropenone (DPC). The receptor source for this set is a middle-aged woman with alopecia areata. Some clones in this sample may be carry-over from other donors' samples. Each CDR3 is given with its conserved first and last residue. The D gene is left open where the match is weak. A clone size is listed for some rows: how often the clone was seen (once, few, many), or a class if it is expanded.

v_gene: TRBV2
j_gene: TRBJ2-7
d_gene: TRBD2
abundance: NA
CDR3nt: TGTGCCAGCAGTGCGGGAGGAGGTTGGGACTCCAGGCGGGAGCAGTACTTC
CDR3aa: CASSAGGGWDSRREQYF

v_gene: TRBV6-2/TRBV6-3
j_gene: TRBJ2-7
d_gene: NA
abundance: many
CDR3nt: TGTGCCAGCAGTTACAATCGTCAGAGCCCCTACGAGCAGTACTTC
CDR3aa: CASSYNRQSPYEQYF

v_gene: TRBV19
j_gene: TRBJ2-1
d_gene: NA
abundance: few
CDR3nt: TGTGCCAGTAGTCTCACCGGGTCCCAAGCCTTGAATGAGCAGTTCTTC
CDR3aa: CASSLTGSQALNEQFF

v_gene: TRBV10-2
j_gene: TRBJ2-2
d_gene: NA
abundance: many
CDR3nt: TGCGCCAGCACCCACACCGGGGAGCTGTTTTTT
CDR3aa: CASTHTGELFF

v_gene: TRBV29-1
j_gene: TRBJ1-1
d_gene: NA
abundance: few
CDR3nt: TGCAGCGTCCCATTCACGGCAGGGGATGAGGGCACTGAAGCTTTCTTT
CDR3aa: CSVPFTAGDEGTEAFF

v_gene: TRBV20-1
j_gene: TRBJ2-1
d_gene: NA
abundance: NA
CDR3nt: TGCAGTGCTAGAGGACTAACCAATGAGCAGTTCTTC
CDR3aa: CSARGLTNEQFF

v_gene: TRBV5-4
j_gene: TRBJ2-5
d_gene: NA
abundance: NA
CDR3nt: TGTGCCAGCAGCTCCGGACAGCAACAAGAGACCCAGTACTTC
CDR3aa: CASSSGQQQETQYF

v_gene: TRBV3-1
j_gene: TRBJ1-2
d_gene: NA
abundance: few
CDR3nt: TGTGCCAGTCGGACGGCCAACTATGGCTACACCTTC
CDR3aa: CASRTANYGYTF

v_gene: TRBV20-1
j_gene: TRBJ1-2
d_gene: NA
abundance: many
CDR3nt: TGCAGTGCTAGAGGGCGGACGGCACCTTATGGCTACACCTTC
CDR3aa: CSARGRTAPYGYTF

v_gene: TRBV30
j_gene: TRBJ1-1
d_gene: NA
abundance: many
CDR3nt: TGTGCCTGGAGTATGGGACAAGCAGCTTTCTTT
CDR3aa: CAWSMGQAAFF

v_gene: TRBV6-6
j_gene: TRBJ1-1
d_gene: NA
abundance: many
CDR3nt: TGTGCCAGCAGTGGCCCGAACACTGAAGCTTTCTTT
CDR3aa: CASSGPNTEAFF

v_gene: TRBV6-5
j_gene: TRBJ2-1
d_gene: TRBD2
abundance: NA
CDR3nt: TGTGCCAGCAGTAAAGTAGCGGGGGGTGCCAACAATGAGCAGTTCTTC
CDR3aa: CASSKVAGGANNEQFF

v_gene: TRBV12-3/TRBV12-4
j_gene: TRBJ1-4
d_gene: TRBD1
abundance: many
CDR3nt: TGTGCCAGCAGTCCCCGACAGGGTCAGGATGAAAAACTGTTTTTT
CDR3aa: CASSPRQGQDEKLFF

v_gene: TRBV7-9
j_gene: TRBJ1-5
d_gene: TRBD1
abundance: NA
CDR3nt: TGTGCCAGCAGCCCCCACACAGGGGGCGGAACACATCAGCCCCAGCATTTT
CDR3aa: CASSPHTGGGTHQPQHF

v_gene: TRBV24-1
j_gene: TRBJ2-3
d_gene: TRBD1
abundance: many
CDR3nt: TGTGCCACCAGTGGGACAGGGCTAAATACGCAGTATTTT
CDR3aa: CATSGTGLNTQYF